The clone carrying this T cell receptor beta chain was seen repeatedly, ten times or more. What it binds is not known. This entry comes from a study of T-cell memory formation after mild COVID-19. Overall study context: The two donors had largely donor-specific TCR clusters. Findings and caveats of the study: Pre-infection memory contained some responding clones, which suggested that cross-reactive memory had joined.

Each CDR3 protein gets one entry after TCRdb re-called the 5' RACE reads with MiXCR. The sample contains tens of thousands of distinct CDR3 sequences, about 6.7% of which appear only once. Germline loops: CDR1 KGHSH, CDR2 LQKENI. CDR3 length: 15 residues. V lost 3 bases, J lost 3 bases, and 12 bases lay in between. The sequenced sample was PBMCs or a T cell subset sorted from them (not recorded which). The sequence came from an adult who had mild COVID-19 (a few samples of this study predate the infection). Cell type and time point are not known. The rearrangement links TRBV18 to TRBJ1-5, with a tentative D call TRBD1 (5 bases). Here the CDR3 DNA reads TGTGCCAGCTCACCGGGGGGAATTCCCAATCAGCCCCAGCATTTT. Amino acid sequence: CASSPGGIPNQPQHF.